This T cell receptor (beta chain) was sequenced for a study of cytomegalovirus exposure and HLA in healthy donors. This clone was observed a handful of times. Germline loops: CDR1 SGDLS, CDR2 YYNGEE. The CDR3 runs to 14 residues. The V gene lost 6 bases and the J gene lost 2 bases, with 12 bases spanning the gap. Amplification used 60 Vbeta primers and 13 Jbeta primers. Using immunoSEQ multiplex PCR, the repertoire was profiled, and TCRdb retains in-frame clones only, with some absent. The sample records 150,000 to 200,000 clones, roughly 82% being singletons. The specimen sequenced was PBMCs. This receptor was identified in a man aged 40-49 years in good health and CMV-seronegative. The chain has TRBV9 and TRBJ2-1; D might be TRBD2 (6 bases). The CDR3 here is CASNRDSAYNEQFF. The CDR3 nucleotides read TGTGCCAGCAACCGGGACTCCGCCTACAATGAGCAGTTCTTC.